The clone carrying this TCR beta chain occurred many times. Antigen specificity is unknown. Unique molecular identifiers (one per individual cDNA molecule) were attached. From the 5' RACE reads, TCRdb called clonotypes with MiXCR, one entry per CDR3 protein. Of approximately 46,000 distinct CDR3 sequences in the sample, approximately 6.1% were seen once. Germline V gene lookup returns CDR1 DFQATT and CDR2 SNEGSKA (reference sequence). V dropped 3 bases and J dropped 0 bases, with 8 bases sitting between them. This CDR3 contains 13 residues. This specimen belongs to a study of early T cells in non-severe SARS-CoV-2 infection. Study information: The input, bulk RNA from unsorted whole blood, was sequenced, and chains were unpaired.

General observations from the study: Matching results from VDJdb favored anti-spike CD8 responses, leaving private and CD4 specificities undetected.

The clonotype was recovered from an adult who was a healthcare worker with PCR-confirmed SARS-CoV-2 infection or an uninfected control (not recorded which). The chain employs TRBV20-1 and TRBJ2-5; D unresolved. Sequenced: whole blood. CDR3 nucleotides: TGCAGTGCTAGTCAGAGGTACCAAGAGACCCAGTACTTC. It specifies CSASQRYQETQYF.